This T cell receptor (beta chain) is drawn from a study of T-cell reconstitution after alpha-beta-depleted transplantation in children. CDR1 and CDR2 (germline): SGHAT, FQNNGV. V gave up 3 bases and J gave up 4 bases, with 11 bases separating them. The CDR3 has 14 residues. Unique molecular identifiers were used to barcode this TCRbeta library. TCRdb used MiXCR to reprocess the PCR reads, holding one entry per CDR3 protein. The table has roughly 400,000 distinct CDR3 sequences, 20% seen once; the top ten hold around 4%. The chain combines TRBV11-2 with TRBJ2-3, with a possible D match to TRBD2 (5 bases). The TCR comes from a human donor who donated a stem cell graft to a child with acute myeloid leukemia. Sequenced material: PBMCs from the stem cell graft donor, taken from the stem cell graft. CDR3 loop: CASSFPGNADTQYF. The CDR3 nucleotides are TGTGCCAGCAGCTTTCCCGGGAACGCAGATACGCAGTATTTT.